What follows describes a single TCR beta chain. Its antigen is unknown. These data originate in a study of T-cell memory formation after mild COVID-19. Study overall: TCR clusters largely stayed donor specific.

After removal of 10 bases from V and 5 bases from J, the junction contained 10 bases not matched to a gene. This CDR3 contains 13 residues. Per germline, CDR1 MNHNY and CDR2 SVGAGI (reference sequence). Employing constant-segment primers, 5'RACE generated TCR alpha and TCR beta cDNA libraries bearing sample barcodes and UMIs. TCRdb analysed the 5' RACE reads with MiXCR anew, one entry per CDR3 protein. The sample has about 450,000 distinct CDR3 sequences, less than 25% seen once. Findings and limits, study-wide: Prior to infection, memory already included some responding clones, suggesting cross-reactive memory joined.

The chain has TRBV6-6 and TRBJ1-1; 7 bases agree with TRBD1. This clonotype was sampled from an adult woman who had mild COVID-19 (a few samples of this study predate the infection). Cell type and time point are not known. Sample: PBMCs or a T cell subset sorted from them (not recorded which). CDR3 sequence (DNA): TGTGCCACCCAACCGGCAGGGGGGACTGAAGCTTTCTTT. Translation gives CATQPAGGTEAFF.